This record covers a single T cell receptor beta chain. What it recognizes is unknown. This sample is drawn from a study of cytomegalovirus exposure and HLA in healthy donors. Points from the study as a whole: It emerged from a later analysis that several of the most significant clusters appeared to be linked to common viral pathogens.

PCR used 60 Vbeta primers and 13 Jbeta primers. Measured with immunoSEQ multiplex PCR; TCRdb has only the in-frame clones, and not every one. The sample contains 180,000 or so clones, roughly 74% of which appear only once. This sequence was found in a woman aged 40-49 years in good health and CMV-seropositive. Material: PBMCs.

This chain's CDR3 is CASSFTRTYEQYF. DNA for the CDR3: TGTGCCAGCAGTTTTACTAGAACCTACGAGCAGTACTTC. The genes are TRBV27 and TRBJ2-7; a weak D match, TRBD2 (5 bases). V lost 3 bases and J lost 2, with 8 bases in between. The germline V gene encodes CDR1 MNHEY and CDR2 SMNVEV (reference sequence). The CDR3 totals 13 residues.